Reported below is one T cell receptor beta chain. The sample originates from a study of blood T cell repertoires in COVID-19. Study overall: COVID-19 samples collected from the United States, Italy and Spain covered acute and convalescent phases. PBMCs, B-cell-depleted T cells, or T cells were the source of the cDNA or gDNA that made up the material.

Germline CDR1 SNHLY, CDR2 FYNNEI. The CDR3 is 15 amino acids. V lost 5 bases to trimming and J lost 2 bases; unmatched junction nucleotides: 6. Authors' data handling: Scientists estimated how many nucleated cells there were by amplifying reference gene primers. The data were produced by immunoSEQ multiplex PCR, yet TCRdb's version contains in-frame clones alone and is incomplete. The V and J calls and clone size come from that table; D and trimming were worked out from the DNA. The table records over 95,000 clones, approximately 79% of them present only once. V is TRBV2 and J is TRBJ2-5; 9 bases agree with TRBD1. The clonotype originates from a woman aged 80 or over with active or convalescent COVID-19. Sequencing was done on a sample of peripheral blood. The CDR3: CASSQQGAAQETQYF. The CDR3 region has the DNA TGTGCCAGCAGTCAACAGGGGGCGGCGCAAGAGACCCAGTACTTC.